Presented here are 18 T cell receptor beta chains from one specimen sequenced in a study of T cell repertoires in cytomegalovirus infection. MiXCR, applied by TCRdb to the reads, yields one record per CDR3 protein. The table has some 940,000 distinct CDR3 sequences, less than 40% seen once. These TCRs are of unknown antigen specificity. The sequenced sample was cultured CD8+ T cells from PBMCs, obtained from culture after CMV antigen stimulation. The receptors stem from a human donor in good health (CMV status not recorded). Some clones in this sample may be carry-over from other donors' samples.

This clonotype has a handful of counts. The chain couples TRBV5-5 to TRBJ1-1; D possibly corresponds to TRBD1 (5 bases). The V gene's germline CDR1 is SGHKS and CDR2 YYEKEE (reference sequence). The V and J ends lost 4 bases and 0 bases respectively, with 10 bases between them. The CDR3 extends over 14 amino acids. The CDR3 sequence is CASSVDIVNTEAFF. The CDR3 region has the DNA TGTGCCAGCAGCGTGGACATAGTGAACACTGAAGCTTTCTTT.

There are a few counts of this clonotype. V is TRBV7-9 and J is TRBJ1-1; 8 bases agree with TRBD1. This CDR3 has 15 amino acids. The V gene's germline CDR1 is SEHNR and CDR2 FQNEAQ (reference sequence). V dropped 4 bases and J dropped 5; count of bases not matched to a gene: 9. The CDR3 region is CASSSGQGEQTEAFF. The CDR3 DNA reads as TGTGCCAGCAGCTCTGGACAGGGCGAACAGACTGAAGCTTTCTTT.

The chain recombines TRBV27 with TRBJ2-3, with 8 bases that match TRBD1. Germline CDR1 and CDR2: MNHEY and SMNVEV (reference sequence). With V trimmed by 2 bases and J by 2 bases, 6 bases remained unmatched. The CDR3 sequence is 16 residues long. CDR3 nucleotide sequence: TGTGCCAGCAGTTTACAGGGGGCATCCTCCACAGATACGCAGTATTTT. The encoded protein is CASSLQGASSTDTQYF.

This clonotype showed up just a few times. The chain combines TRBV5-4 with TRBJ1-2; no reliable D call. Trimming took off 7 bases at V and 5 bases at J, with 30 bases between the two ends. This CDR3 region has 18 residues. CDR1 and CDR2 (germline): SGHNT, YYREEE (reference sequence). The CDR3 DNA reads as TGTGCCAGCGGGGAGCCGTCGAAAAGAGGAAGGGCGGGTTATGGCTACACCTTC. Its translation is CASGEPSKRGRAGYGYTF.

The chain employs TRBV6-2 or TRBV6-3 and TRBJ2-7; 7 bases agree with TRBD2. Trimming removed 4 bases from V and 3 bases from J; junction bases left unmatched: 3. Germline loops: CDR1 MNHEY, CDR2 SVGEGT. The CDR3 has 13 residues. The CDR3, as DNA: TGTGCCAGCAGTTGGCGGGGGAGCTACGAGCAGTACGTC. Protein sequence: CASSWRGSYEQYV.

This clonotype came up a few times. V and J are TRBV7-6 and TRBJ2-7; maybe TRBD2 (5 bases). Per germline, CDR1 SGHVS and CDR2 FNYEAQ. CDR3 length: 14 residues. The V end was cut by 4 bases, the J end by 1 base, with 11 bases between. The CDR3 reads CASSSQRQSYEQYF. CDR3 coding DNA: TGTGCCAGCAGCTCTCAGCGGCAATCCTACGAGCAGTACTTC.

This clonotype was detected only a few times. J is TRBJ1-3 and V is TRBV7-9; 8 bases map to TRBD1. Germline values: CDR1 SEHNR, CDR2 FQNEAQ (reference sequence). This CDR3 is 16 amino acids long. V shed 5 bases and J 0 bases; nucleotides not matched to a gene: 6. CDR3 bases: TGTGCCAGCAGCCCGCGGGACAGGTCCTCTGGAAACACCATATATTTT. This codes for CASSPRDRSSGNTIYF. Filled out from reference TRBV7-9 and TRBJ1-3, the complete variable domain reads DTGVSQNPRHKITKRGQNVTFRCDPISEHNRLYWYRQTLGQGPEFLTYFQNEAQLEKSRLLSDRFSAERPKGSFSTLEIQRTEQGDSAMYLCASSPRDRSSGNTIYFGEGSWLTVV.

Note on this clonotype: This may be a read error: a much more frequent sequence differs by one nucleotide. The rearrangement joins TRBV7-6 to TRBJ1-1; a possible D gene is TRBD1 (6 bases). Germline CDR1 reads SGHVS; CDR2 reads FNYEAQ. The CDR3 extends over 15 amino acids. The CDR3 loop is CASSLEGDMNTETFF. Written as DNA, the CDR3 is TGTGCCAGCAGCTTAGAGGGGGACATGAACACTGAAACTTTCTTT.

In its sample, this clonotype was seen a few times. The chain uses TRBV10-3 and TRBJ1-1; D gene uncertain. The CDR3 is 15 amino acids. V was trimmed by 0 bases and J by 0 bases, leaving 8 bases between them. In germline, CDR1 is ENHRY, CDR2 SYGVKD. In nucleotides, the CDR3 is TGTGCCATCAGTGAGTCGGAGGAGCTGAACACTGAAGCTTTCTTT. Amino acids: CAISESEELNTEAFF.

This clonotype was observed a single time. A clone one base away is much larger, so this may be a read error. V is TRBV7-3 and J is TRBJ2-1, with D tentatively TRBD1 (5 bases). The CDR3 covers 15 residues. From germline, CDR1 is SGHTA and CDR2 FQGTGA. CDR3 DNA sequence: TGTGCCAGCAGCCCGACAGTAAGCTCCTACAATGAGCAGCTCTTC. Translated: CASSPTVSSYNEQLF.

The chain recombines TRBV15 with TRBJ2-7; 9 bases line up with TRBD1. Germline lookup yields CDR1 LNHNV and CDR2 YYDKDF (reference sequence). V lost 3 bases to trimming and J lost 0 bases; unmatched junction nucleotides: 0. The CDR3 length is 14 residues. The CDR3 loop reads CATSRDRGSYEQYV. The CDR3 DNA is TGTGCCACCAGCAGGGACAGGGGCTCCTACGAGCAGTACGTC.

V and J are TRBV12-3 or TRBV12-4 and TRBJ2-5; 10 nucleotides match TRBD2. V lost 5 bases, J lost 5 bases, and 8 bases stayed unmatched. The CDR3 runs to 15 residues. The CDR3 protein is CASSPLAGEGETQYF. The DNA for the CDR3 is TGTGCCAGCAGTCCCCTAGCGGGGGAGGGGGAGACCCAGTACTTC.

This clonotype was observed a few times. The chain recombines TRBV19 with TRBJ2-6; D call uncertain. The CDR3 totals 15 residues. CDR1 and CDR2 from the germline V gene are LNHDA and SQIVND (reference sequence). Deletions cut 6 bases from V and 0 bases from J, with 9 bases between. Written as DNA, the CDR3 is TGTGCCAGTAGCCCTAGGATCTCTGGGGCCAACGTCCTGACTTTC. It is translated as CASSPRISGANVLTF.

This CDR3 is CASSSLTSGGPGEQFF. DNA of the CDR3: TGTGCCAGCAGTTCGCTGACTAGCGGGGGGCCGGGGGAGCAGTTCTTC. The rearrangement joins TRBV27 to TRBJ2-1; 13 nucleotides align to TRBD2. Trimming cost V 4 bases and J 10 bases; bases outside gene matches: 10. This CDR3 region has 16 residues. Germline-derived CDR1 and CDR2 are MNHEY and SMNVEV (reference sequence).

The table lists this clonotype with a few counts. The chain employs TRBV4-2 and TRBJ1-2, with a possible D match to TRBD1 (5 bases). The germline V gene has CDR1 LGHNA and CDR2 YNFKEQ. This CDR3 has 16 residues. Deletions cut 2 bases from V and 2 bases from J, with 15 bases between. The CDR3 reads CASSQYDSDTNYGYTF. The CDR3 bases are TGTGCCAGCAGCCAATATGACAGTGACACGAACTATGGCTACACCTTC.

This clonotype was seen many times. The rearrangement joins TRBV7-2 to TRBJ2-3; 11 bases agree with TRBD2. CDR1 and CDR2 from the germline V gene are SGHTA and FQGNSA. Trimming cost V 5 bases and J 0 bases; bases outside gene matches: 10. The CDR3 spans 18 residues. Here the CDR3 reads CASSPGTSGPLSTDTQYF. CDR3 bases: TGTGCCAGCAGCCCAGGGACTAGCGGCCCGCTTAGCACAGATACGCAGTATTTT.

The chain recombines TRBV11-3 with TRBJ2-3; D perhaps matches TRBD2 (6 bases). The length of the CDR3 is 16 residues. Germline V gene sequence: CDR1 SGHNT, CDR2 YENEEA. V gave up 5 bases and J gave up 2 bases, with 17 bases separating them. The CDR3 protein is CASSGNSGPDTDTQYF. Written as DNA, the CDR3 is TGTGCCAGCAGCGGCAATAGCGGTCCTGACACAGATACGCAGTATTTT. Drawing the rest from reference TRBV11-3 and TRBJ2-3, the complete variable domain is EAGVVQSPRYKIIEKKQPVAFWCNPISGHNTLYWYLQNLGQGPELLIRYENEEAVDDSQLPKDRFSAERLKGVDSTLKIQPAELGDSAVYLCASSGNSGPDTDTQYFGPGTRLTVL.

This clonotype came up many times. The rearrangement uses TRBV27 and TRBJ1-5, with TRBD1 matching 8 bases. From germline, CDR1 is MNHEY and CDR2 SMNVEV (reference sequence). Losses at the gene ends were 5 bases for V and 0 bases for J; bases not matched to a gene: 3. The CDR3 extends over 15 amino acids. The CDR3 here is CASSPDRGSNQPQHF. The CDR3 DNA is TGTGCCAGCAGTCCCGACAGGGGTAGCAATCAGCCCCAGCATTTT.